The sequence of this T cell receptor (beta chain) was determined in a study of T-cell memory formation after mild COVID-19. About the research overall: Clusters were largely donor specific. Whole-study results and caveats: CD4+ contracting clones were mainly CM and EM; CD8+ ones, EMRA. Certain responding clones were present in pre-infection memory, suggesting participation of cross-reactive memory.

In TCRdb, the 5' RACE reads were re-called with MiXCR into one record per CDR3 protein. Of about 470,000 distinct CDR3 sequences listed, about 23% are singletons. Germline V CDR1 and CDR2: LNHNV, YYDKDF (reference sequence). V was trimmed by 5 bases and J by 9 bases, leaving 11 bases between them. This CDR3 spans 13 amino acids. Comments on this clonotype: Its cognate antigen is unknown.

This sequence originates from an adult woman who had mild COVID-19 (a few samples of this study predate the infection). Cell type and time point are not known. The material sequenced was PBMCs or a T cell subset sorted from them (not recorded which). V is TRBV15 and J is TRBJ1-6; no firm D call. CDR3 amino acids: CATSEGSGSPLHF. For the CDR3, the DNA is TGTGCCACCAGCGAGGGCTCAGGTTCACCCCTCCACTTT.